This T cell receptor (beta chain) was captured in a study of T cell clones after liver transplantation. CDR3 size: 13 residues. Trimming removed 4 bases from V and 3 bases from J, with 10 bases in between. The germline V gene encodes CDR1 GTSNPN and CDR2 SVGIG (reference sequence). Produced via immunoSEQ multiplex PCR; TCRdb's table is partial and in-frame only. The sample includes roughly 53,000 clones, roughly three quarters seen only once; the top ten take over 8%. Only a few counts were recorded for this clone. This sequence joins TRBV30 and TRBJ2-1; D remains ambiguous. This clonotype was sampled from a human patient who received a liver transplant. Some of these T cells may belong to the graft donor. The sample here was CD4+ T cells from blood, taken at the 22-month timepoint. CDR3 nucleotides: TGTGCCTGGATGAAGATGCGCTACAATGAGCAGTTCTTC. This translates into CAWMKMRYNEQFF.